What follows describes a single T cell receptor (beta chain). This entry is derived from a study of cytomegalovirus exposure and HLA in healthy donors. It was with 60 Vbeta and 13 Jbeta primers that the PCR ran. The repertoire was sequenced with immunoSEQ multiplex PCR; TCRdb's copy has only in-frame clones and lacks some. The top ten clones hold roughly 2% of a sample with around 130,000 clones, 70% to 75% of them seen once. V shed 5 bases and J 6 bases; nucleotides not matched to a gene: 6. CDR3 length: 16 amino acids. CDR1 SGHVS and CDR2 FQNEAQ come from the germline V gene. The chain is built from TRBV7-8 and TRBJ2-1, with 14 bases that match TRBD2. The clonotype originates from a middle-aged woman in good health and CMV-seropositive. Sequenced input: PBMCs. The CDR3 nucleotides are TGTGCCAGCAGCCCGTTCGGACTAGCGGGGGGCAATGAGCAGTTCTTC. Translating gives CASSPFGLAGGNEQFF.